This T cell receptor beta chain emerged from a study of T cells in localized non-small cell lung cancer (TCRdb year 2020). For the wider study: The study examined T cell repertoires in a few hundred patients with early-stage NSCLC and compared tumors with uninvolved tumor-adjacent lungs. The cohort comprised 200 to 300 treatment-naïve NSCLC patients with resected, localized lung tumors. NSCLC patients had a mean age of approximately 70 years, and around 140 were male and about a hundred female.

In the case of this clone: The antigen this receptor binds is unknown. No much larger clone exists at a distance of one base, and base qualities are not known. This sample also contains other DNA sequences that code for the same CDR3.

Study-level results and caveats: Because multi-region tumor sequencing was not done, intratumor heterogeneity could not be ruled out. Longer overall survival was associated with higher blood T cell density, whereas shorter survival was associated with higher adjacent-lung clonality. Because of the exploratory design, TCR variables were selected using unadjusted p-values without false-discovery rate correction. A median of about 50 of the top 100 tumor clones turned up in the paired uninvolved adjacent lung, and around 27 of those clones also ranked among the top 100 of that same adjacent lung. Uninvolved tumor-adjacent lung showed the highest T cell clonality, higher than tumor, which suggests more focused antigenic responses in the adjacent lung.

At diagnosis, tumor, uninvolved tumor-adjacent lung and peripheral blood were collected and then preserved as a mix of FFPE and fresh-frozen material. Blood samples were analyzed as peripheral blood mononuclear cells for TCR repertoire profiling. The immunoSEQ Assay was used to sequence TCR beta CDR3 regions from DNA. The published analysis was carried out like this. To compute T cell density, TCR beta template counts were normalized to usable DNA, which was estimated by amplifying housekeeping genes. Using the preseqR package, richness was estimated by extrapolating to 120,000 templates for tissue samples and 400,000 templates for PBMC samples. Clonality was defined as one minus Pielou's evenness. Tissue-enriched TCRs were identified by differential abundance testing using productive amino-acid clonotypes, minimum total count 5 and alpha 0.1. Repertoire overlap between compartments was quantified with the Jaccard Index and Morisita Overlap Index. GLIPH grouped TCR beta CDR3s together with public tetramer-defined viral CDR3s, and a viral motif had to include at least three viral sequences and also show V-gene enrichment. TCRdb provides this immuneACCESS table in a form limited to in-frame rearrangements. Some clones are lacking; in checked studies, under half of them reflect an unresolved V gene, and why the rest are absent is not known. V and J calls and clone size are copied from that table; D and trimming were computed from the DNA. Within this sample are 130,000 or so clones, with roughly nine tenths of them counted one time only. The top ten constitute approximately 1.5% of the sample.

The source material was peripheral blood, sampled before any cancer treatment. This clonotype was sampled from a female donor aged 60 or older with stage I lung adenocarcinoma.

The CDR3 in this case is CASSLMGTGELFF. The DNA sequence is TGTGCCAGCAGCTTAATGGGGACCGGGGAGCTGTTTTTT. The chain uses TRBV7-3 and TRBJ2-2, with no confident D gene call. CDR1 and CDR2, per the germline V gene, are SGHTA and FQGTGA. The cysteine opens and the phenylalanine closes a CDR3 of 13 amino acids. Just CDR3 DNA is preserved here, 39 bases in frame from base 1. Between the V and J ends, shortened by 1 base and 5 bases respectively, the junction contains 5 bases. Reference TRBV7-3 and TRBJ2-2 proteins supply the regions before and after the CDR3; the full variable domain is: GAGVSQTPSNKVTEKGKYVELRCDPISGHTALYWYRQSLGQGPEFLIYFQGTGAADDSGLPNDRFFAVRPEGSVSTLKIQRTERGDSAVYLCASSLMGTGELFFGEGSRLTVL.